A selection of T cell receptor beta chains follows, all from one sample in a study of chemoradiotherapy in HPV16-positive cancers. Only in-frame clones appear in the TCRdb table, and some are missing; sequencing was by immunoSEQ multiplex PCR. In the table there are 4,000 to 5,000 clones, more than 75% of which are singletons. Sequencing used tumor tissue, obtained from a patient who underwent chemoradiotherapy. The source of these receptors is a human donor with HPV-associated anogenital cancer. CDR3s include the opening cysteine and the closing phenylalanine or tryptophan. The order of the fields is J gene, clone size, D gene, V gene, CDR3 protein, CDR3 DNA. D genes are given only for firm matches. Expanded clones get a size class; other rows say once, few or many, or leave the size out.

J: TRBJ2-7; size: -; D: -; V: TRBV6-6; CDR3: CASSYFLPYEQYF; DNA: TGTGCCAGCAGTTACTTCTTACCCTACGAGCAGTACTTC
J: TRBJ2-5; size: -; D: -; V: TRBV5-1; CDR3: CASSLAGSGKETQYF; DNA: TGCGCCAGCAGCTTGGCAGGGTCGGGTAAAGAGACCCAGTACTTC
J: TRBJ2-5; size: -; D: TRBD2; V: TRBV5-6; CDR3: CASSLAGGDGTQYF; DNA: TGTGCCAGCAGCTTGGCGGGGGGGGACGGGACCCAGTACTTC
J: TRBJ2-7; size: few; D: TRBD2; V: TRBV7-2; CDR3: CASSSRTSGFLYEQYF; DNA: TGTGCCAGCAGCTCGCGGACTAGCGGATTTCTCTACGAGCAGTACTTC
J: TRBJ2-7; size: -; D: TRBD1; V: TRBV6-1; CDR3: CASCDREGLDEQYF; DNA: TGTGCCAGCTGTGACAGGGAAGGACTGGACGAGCAGTACTTC
J: TRBJ1-4; size: -; D: TRBD1; V: TRBV7-9; CDR3: CASSSPGTGEKKLFF; DNA: TGTGCCAGCAGCTCCCCCGGGACAGGGGAGAAAAAACTGTTTTTT
J: TRBJ1-1; size: -; D: -; V: TRBV2; CDR3: CASSASTVTEAFF; DNA: TGTGCCAGCAGTGCCTCGACAGTCACTGAAGCTTTCTTT
J: TRBJ1-2; size: few; D: TRBD1; V: TRBV25-1; CDR3: CASSETGPFPYGYTF; DNA: TGTGCCAGCAGTGAGACAGGGCCTTTCCCCTATGGCTACACCTTC
J: TRBJ2-2; size: -; D: TRBD2; V: TRBV27; CDR3: CASSSQPTSGMSRELFF; DNA: TGTGCCAGCAGTTCCCAACCGACTAGCGGGATGTCGCGGGAGCTGTTTTTT
J: TRBJ2-7; size: -; D: -; V: TRBV25-1; CDR3: CASMRPASYEQYF; DNA: TGTGCCAGCATGCGGCCAGCATCCTACGAGCAGTACTTC